The 32 T cell receptor beta chains presented below share a single source sample, sequenced in a study of cytotoxic CD8 clonotypes in ibrutinib-treated CLL. Using immunoSEQ multiplex PCR, the repertoire was profiled, and TCRdb retains in-frame clones only, with some absent. The sample yields about 40,000 clones, about 70% seen once. Sample: PBMCs, taken at disease progression, from a patient treated with ibrutinib. These receptors originate from a human donor with chronic lymphocytic leukemia.

CDR3 sequence: CASRGRDYTYEQYF. CDR3 sequence (DNA): TGTGCCAGCAGGGGGCGGGATTACACCTACGAGCAGTACTTC. V gene TRBV28 combines with J gene TRBJ2-7; a possible D gene is TRBD2 (6 bases). The CDR3 has 14 amino acids. Germline V gives CDR1 MDHEN, CDR2 SYDVKM. The V end lost 6 bases, the J end lost 2 bases, and 14 bases lay between the germline ends.

The rearrangement joins TRBV5-1 to TRBJ2-1; 12 nucleotides agree with TRBD2. V lost 1 base and J lost 5; bases outside the gene matches: 4. Germline values: CDR1 SGHRS, CDR2 YFSETQ. CDR3 length equals 16 residues. CDR3 nucleotides: TGCGCCAGCAGCTTGAAACTAGCGGGAGGTAACAATGAGCAGTTCTTC. Translation: CASSLKLAGGNNEQFF.

This clone was seen a few times. The chain couples TRBV30 to TRBJ1-2; 8 bases are a match to TRBD1. Germline CDR1 GTSNPN, CDR2 SVGIG (reference sequence). The V and J ends lost 4 bases and 6 bases, in that order; junction bases with no gene match: 7. CDR3 length: 13 amino acids. CDR3 in amino acids: CAWMKDRANGYTF. In DNA form, the CDR3 reads TGTGCCTGGATGAAGGACAGGGCGAATGGCTACACCTTC.

J is TRBJ1-5 and V is TRBV5-8; tentative D call: TRBD1 (6 bases). CDR1 SGHTS and CDR2 YDEGEE come from the germline V gene. V dropped 0 bases and J dropped 7 bases, with 14 bases sitting between them. The CDR3 extends over 15 amino acids. The CDR3 reads CASSLGPGAQQPQHF. The CDR3 DNA is TGTGCCAGCAGCTTGGGGCCAGGGGCTCAACAGCCCCAGCATTTT. The entire variable domain, with the rest obtained from reference TRBV5-8 and TRBJ1-5, is as follows: EAGVTQSPTHLIKTRGQQATLRCSPISGHTSVYWYQQALGLGLQFLLWYDEGEERNRGNFPPRFSGRQFPNYSSELNVNALELEDSALYLCASSLGPGAQQPQHFGDGTRLSIL.

This chain joins TRBV5-1 and TRBJ2-3; 7 nucleotides align to TRBD2. Trimming took 3 bases from V and 1 from J; bases not matched to a gene: 2. Germline V lookup: CDR1 SGHRS, CDR2 YFSETQ. This CDR3 has 14 residues. The CDR3 coding sequence is TGCGCCAGCAGCTCTAGCGGAGGCACAGATACGCAGTATTTT. This translates into CASSSSGGTDTQYF.

The chain is built from TRBV28 and TRBJ1-1, with 8 bases aligning to TRBD1. V lost 6 bases and J lost 5; bases outside the gene matches: 8. Germline V gene lookup returns CDR1 MDHEN and CDR2 SYDVKM. CDR3 length: 14 residues. CDR3 loop: CASSPPGGSTEAFF. As DNA, the CDR3 is TGTGCCAGCAGCCCCCCAGGGGGCTCAACTGAAGCTTTCTTT.

The rearrangement uses TRBV5-4 and TRBJ1-5; TRBD1 aligns across 8 bases. The CDR3 is 15 amino acids. CDR1 and CDR2 (germline): SGHNT, YYREEE (reference sequence). The J segment lost 3 bases and the V segment lost 0 bases, leaving 2 bases of the junction unmatched. For the CDR3, the DNA is TGTGCCAGCAGCTTGGGGGGACAGGACAATCAGCCCCAGCATTTT. This gives the protein CASSLGGQDNQPQHF.

This chain connects TRBV2 to TRBJ2-7; no reliable D call. Looked up from germline, CDR1 is SNHLY and CDR2 is FYNNEI. This CDR3 is built from 11 residues. V was shortened by 5 bases and J by 6 bases, with 8 bases between the two germline ends. CDR3 residues: CASSYISEQYF. CDR3 nucleotide sequence: TGTGCCAGCAGTTATATCTCCGAGCAGTACTTC.

This rearrangement joins TRBV29-1 to TRBJ2-1; TRBD2 agrees at 13 bases. CDR1 SQVTM and CDR2 ANQGSEA come from the germline V gene. The CDR3 contains 15 residues. V lost 6 bases, J lost 6 bases, and 8 bases stayed unmatched. CDR3 loop: CSVVGTSGTINEQFF. CDR3 sequence (DNA): TGCAGCGTCGTCGGGACTAGCGGGACTATCAATGAGCAGTTCTTC.

This clone appeared a few times. The rearrangement joins TRBV19 to TRBJ1-4, with D perhaps TRBD1 (6 bases). Germline values: CDR1 LNHDA, CDR2 SQIVND (reference sequence). CDR3 length: 14 amino acids. V was shortened by 5 bases and J by 8 bases, with 15 bases between the two germline ends. As DNA, the CDR3 is TGTGCCAGTAGTGTCACAGGGATCGGCGAAAAACTGTTTTTT. It translates to CASSVTGIGEKLFF.

The rearrangement joins TRBV5-1 to TRBJ1-1; D is possibly TRBD1 (6 bases). The CDR3 extends over 13 amino acids. Trimming stripped 0 bases from V and 4 bases from J, with 7 bases between. Germline V lookup: CDR1 SGHRS, CDR2 YFSETQ. CDR3 in amino acids: CASSLDRATEAFF. The CDR3 DNA follows: TGCGCCAGCAGCTTGGACAGGGCCACTGAAGCTTTCTTT.

Details on this clone: This may be a read error, as it is one base from a much larger clone. This rearrangement joins TRBV5-1 to TRBJ2-4; TRBD2 aligns across 8 bases. This CDR3 comprises 13 residues. The germline gives CDR1 SGHRS, CDR2 YFSETQ. The CDR3 spells CDSSPGLVDIQYF. The CDR3 DNA sequence: TGCGACAGCAGCCCGGGACTAGTCGACATTCAGTACTTC.

J is TRBJ2-7 and V is TRBV5-1; either TRBD1 or TRBD2 may supply D (5 bases each). Germline CDR1 reads SGHRS; CDR2 reads YFSETQ. V dropped 4 bases and J dropped 3 bases, with 8 bases sitting between them. This CDR3 has 12 amino acids. CDR3 DNA: TGCGCCAGCAGCCGGGGCGGCTACGAGCAGTACTTC. Translation: CASSRGGYEQYF.

The chain uses TRBV19 and TRBJ1-5; no clear D gene. The CDR3 totals 16 residues. The V gene's germline CDR1 is LNHDA and CDR2 SQIVND (reference sequence). Trimming shortened V by 0 bases and J by 1 base, and 10 bases separated the two germline ends. CDR3 DNA: TGTGCCAGTAGTATAGATTCATTGGGAAGCAATCAGCCCCAGCATTTT. Amino acids: CASSIDSLGSNQPQHF.

The table lists this clone with a count of one. The chain carries TRBV13 and TRBJ2-7; 7 nucleotides agree with TRBD2. Trimming took 5 bases from V and 0 from J; bases not matched to a gene: 4. The germline V gene encodes CDR1 PRHDT and CDR2 FYEKMQ (reference sequence). This CDR3 spans 14 amino acids. CDR3 in DNA: TGTGCCAGCAGCCTAGCGGAGAGCTCCTACGAGCAGTACTTC. Translated, it gives CASSLAESSYEQYF. The full variable domain, rest sourced from reference TRBV13 and TRBJ2-7, is AAGVIQSPRHLIKEKRETATLKCYPIPRHDTVYWYQQGPGQDPQFLISFYEKMQSDKGSIPDRFSAQQFSDYHSELNMSSLELGDSALYFCASSLAESSYEQYFGPGTRLTVT.

The V gene is TRBV7-3, the J gene TRBJ2-7, with D tentatively TRBD1 or TRBD2 (6 bases each). Germline V CDR1 and CDR2: SGHTA, FQGTGA. The CDR3 has 15 residues. V dropped 5 bases and J dropped 6 bases, with 20 bases sitting between them. CDR3 in DNA: TGTGCCAGCAGCCCCAACGGGGGCGGGGCGTCCGAGCAGTACTTC. It translates to CASSPNGGGASEQYF.

This chain connects TRBV14 to TRBJ2-1; D unclear. Germline loops: CDR1 SGHDN, CDR2 FVKESK. Between the trimmed V and J ends, which lost 4 bases and 6 bases, there was a span of 4 bases. The length of the CDR3 is 11 residues. CDR3 DNA: TGTGCCAGCAGCCTAGTCAATGAGCAGTTCTTC. Translation gives CASSLVNEQFF.

CDR3 coding DNA: TGTGCCAGCAGCGTACACACCCAGGGGGGCCAAACCGACAATGAGCAGTTCTTC. Translation: CASSVHTQGGQTDNEQFF. The rearrangement links TRBV9 to TRBJ2-1; perhaps TRBD1 as D (7 bases). The CDR3 consists of 18 residues. Between the trimmed V and J ends, which lost 1 base and 5 bases, there was a span of 22 bases. Germline CDR1 reads SGDLS; CDR2 reads YYNGEE.

The chain recombines TRBV30 with TRBJ1-5; 8 bases are shared with TRBD1. V shed 1 base and J 7 bases; nucleotides not matched to a gene: 12. This CDR3 region has 16 residues. Per the germline V gene, CDR1 is GTSNPN and CDR2 is SVGIG (reference sequence). The CDR3 sequence is CAWSATGTGSRQPQHF. The CDR3 DNA is TGTGCCTGGAGTGCTACCGGGACAGGCAGTAGGCAGCCCCAGCATTTT.

This clone was counted at least ten times. V and J are TRBV29-1 and TRBJ1-5; 9 bases match TRBD1. CDR1 SQVTM and CDR2 ANQGSEA come from the germline V gene. The CDR3 runs to 13 residues. V shed 5 bases and J 6 bases; nucleotides not matched to a gene: 5. Here the CDR3 reads CSVWTGDSQPQHF. In DNA, the CDR3 is TGCAGCGTTTGGACAGGGGATTCTCAGCCCCAGCATTTT.

The chain links TRBV7-9 to TRBJ2-3; TRBD2 agrees at 9 bases. Germline assignment: CDR1 SEHNR and CDR2 FQNEAQ (reference sequence). J was trimmed by 6 bases and V by 3 bases; bases with no gene match: 16. The CDR3 sequence is 18 residues long. CDR3 sequence: CASSLEGFGSGRPDTQYF. Written as DNA, the CDR3 is TGTGCCAGCAGCTTGGAGGGGTTCGGCAGCGGGAGGCCCGATACGCAGTATTTT.

This clone occurred once. This chain links TRBV18 with TRBJ2-5; tentative D call: TRBD1 (6 bases). This CDR3 has 13 amino acids. The germline V gene encodes CDR1 KGHSH and CDR2 LQKENI. V lost 1 base to trimming and J lost 5 bases, with 8 bases between them. For the CDR3, the DNA is TGTGCCAGCTCACCACTTCAGGGGGAGACCCAGTACTTC. This sequence encodes CASSPLQGETQYF.

The rearrangement uses TRBV28 and TRBJ2-7; D call uncertain. The CDR3 loop spans 12 amino acids. The germline V and J ends were trimmed by 3 bases and 2 bases, with 5 bases remaining between them. Looked up from germline, CDR1 is MDHEN and CDR2 is SYDVKM. The CDR3 reads CASSLKPYEQYF. The CDR3 DNA sequence: TGTGCCAGCAGTTTGAAGCCCTACGAGCAGTACTTC.

The CDR3 is CASRTQPGVGQPQHF. The CDR3 region has the DNA TGTGCCAGCAGGACTCAACCAGGGGTAGGTCAGCCCCAGCATTTT. The genes are TRBV7-3 and TRBJ1-5; a possible D gene is TRBD1 (6 bases). Looked up from germline, CDR1 is SGHTA and CDR2 is FQGTGA. The CDR3 has 15 amino acids. Trimming shortened V by 6 bases and J by 6 bases, and 18 bases separated the two germline ends.

The chain joins TRBV5-1 to TRBJ2-3; D gene ambiguous. Trimming removed 3 bases at V and 2 bases at J, with 10 bases between. Germline CDR1 reads SGHRS; CDR2 reads YFSETQ. The CDR3 runs to 14 residues. CDR3 protein: CASSSVALTDTQYF. The DNA for the CDR3 is TGCGCCAGCAGCTCGGTGGCACTCACAGATACGCAGTATTTT. The full variable domain, its missing parts supplied by reference TRBV5-1 and TRBJ2-3, is KAGVTQTPRYLIKTRGQQVTLSCSPISGHRSVSWYQQTPGQGLQFLFEYFSETQRNKGNFPGRFSGRQFSNSRSEMNVSTLELGDSALYLCASSSVALTDTQYFGPGTRLTVL.

The chain joins TRBV5-6 to TRBJ1-5; possible D gene TRBD1, 5 bases. The CDR3 extends over 13 amino acids. Germline CDR1 is SGHDT and CDR2 is YYEEEE. Between the trimmed V and J ends, which lost 3 bases and 9 bases, there was a span of 13 bases. The CDR3, as DNA: TGTGCCAGCAGCTCCAGGGTCCGGGGGCCCCAGCATTTT. This sequence encodes CASSSRVRGPQHF.

The chain employs TRBV5-1 and TRBJ2-1; TRBD2 agrees at 12 bases. Trimming cost V 3 bases and J 7 bases; bases outside gene matches: 20. This CDR3 comprises 20 residues. In germline, CDR1 is SGHRS, CDR2 YFSETQ. The CDR3 loop reads CASSWGQLRASGRAENEQFF. In DNA, the CDR3 is TGCGCCAGCAGCTGGGGACAGCTCCGTGCTAGCGGGAGGGCCGAAAATGAGCAGTTCTTC.

J is TRBJ2-1 and V is TRBV7-2; 10 nucleotides agree with TRBD2. The CDR3 runs to 16 residues. After removal of 5 bases from V and 4 bases from J, the junction contained 8 bases not matched to a gene. Per germline, CDR1 SGHTA and CDR2 FQGNSA. Here the CDR3 reads CASSHITSGVYNEQFF. In nucleotides, the CDR3 is TGTGCCAGCAGCCATATCACTAGCGGGGTGTACAATGAGCAGTTCTTC.

The chain couples TRBV5-8 to TRBJ1-5; 7 bases map to TRBD1. The trim removed 4 bases at V and 3 bases at J, leaving 4 bases unmatched. This CDR3 spans 14 amino acids. Germline V gives CDR1 SGHTS, CDR2 YDEGEE. The CDR3 DNA reads TGTGCCAGCAGCCTACAGGGGTCCAATCAGCCCCAGCATTTT. Residues: CASSLQGSNQPQHF. Complete variable domain (other parts from reference TRBV5-8 and TRBJ1-5): EAGVTQSPTHLIKTRGQQATLRCSPISGHTSVYWYQQALGLGLQFLLWYDEGEERNRGNFPPRFSGRQFPNYSSELNVNALELEDSALYLCASSLQGSNQPQHFGDGTRLSIL.

This rearrangement joins TRBV27 to TRBJ2-7; 12 bases match TRBD2. From germline, CDR1 is MNHEY and CDR2 SMNVEV (reference sequence). CDR3 length: 16 residues. Trimming removed 3 bases from V and 5 bases from J; junction bases left unmatched: 8. In DNA, the CDR3 is TGTGCCAGCAGTTTTGTCCTAGCGGGAGGGGTGGACGAGCAGTACTTC. Amino acids: CASSFVLAGGVDEQYF.

This clone was detected only a few times. The rearrangement uses TRBV29-1 and TRBJ1-2, with TRBD1 matching 11 bases. CDR3 length: 14 residues. J lost 6 bases, V lost 3 bases, and 6 bases had no gene match. Germline CDR1 and CDR2: SQVTM and ANQGSEA. CDR3 nucleotides: TGCAGCGTTGACAGGACAGGGGGCGCAAATGGCTACACCTTC. Protein product: CSVDRTGGANGYTF. The full variable domain, completed using reference TRBV29-1 and TRBJ1-2, is SAVISQKPSRDICQRGTSLTIQCQVDSQVTMMFWYRQQPGQSLTLIATANQGSEATYESGFVIDKFPISRPNLTFSTLTVSNMSPEDSSIYLCSVDRTGGANGYTFGSGTRLTVV.

The rearrangement links TRBV14 to TRBJ2-7; no definite D call. CDR1 and CDR2 from the germline V gene are SGHDN and FVKESK. This CDR3 is built from 13 residues. V was shortened by 4 bases and J by 6 bases, with 13 bases between the two germline ends. The chain's CDR3 is CASSPLSRTEQYF. The CDR3 coding sequence is TGTGCCAGCAGCCCCCTTTCTCGCACCGAGCAGTACTTC.